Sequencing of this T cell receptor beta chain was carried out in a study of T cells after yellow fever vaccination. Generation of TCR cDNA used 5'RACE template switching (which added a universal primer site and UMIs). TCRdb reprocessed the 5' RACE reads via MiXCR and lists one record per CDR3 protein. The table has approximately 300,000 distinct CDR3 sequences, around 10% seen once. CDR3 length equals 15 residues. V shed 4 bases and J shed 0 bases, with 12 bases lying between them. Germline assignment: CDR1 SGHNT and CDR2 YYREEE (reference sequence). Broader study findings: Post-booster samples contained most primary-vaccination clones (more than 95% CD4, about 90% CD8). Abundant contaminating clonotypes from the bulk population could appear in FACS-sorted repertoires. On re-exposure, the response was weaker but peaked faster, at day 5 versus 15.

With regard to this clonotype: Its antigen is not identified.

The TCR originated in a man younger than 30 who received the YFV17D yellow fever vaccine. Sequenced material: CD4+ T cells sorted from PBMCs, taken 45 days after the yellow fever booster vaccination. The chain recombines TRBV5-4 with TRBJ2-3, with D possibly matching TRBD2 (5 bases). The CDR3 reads CASSEDWMSTDTQYF. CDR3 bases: TGTGCCAGCAGCGAGGACTGGATGAGCACAGATACGCAGTATTTT.